The rows below give T cell receptor beta chains drawn from one sample of a study of shared clonotypes between healthy human individuals. Some clones are missing from TCRdb's copy, which holds only in-frame ones; the method was immunoSEQ multiplex PCR. The profile shows about 2,500,000 clones, over 85% of them singletons. What was sequenced was naive CD4+ T cells sorted from blood. Every receptor here comes from a man between 18 and 29 years old in good health. The CDR3 runs from the conserved cysteine through the conserved F or W. The D gene is left open where the match is weak. The listing skips clone size in some rows; elsewhere it reads once, few, many or a size class.

-,TRBJ2-5,-,TRBV6-5,TGTGCCAGCAGTTACCGGCGGCAAGAGACCCAGTACTTC,CASSYRRQETQYF
-,TRBJ1-5,-,TRBV15,TGTGCCACCAGCAGAGATCTGGGCAGTTGGAGGGGCTATAGCAATCAGCCCCAGCATTTT,CATSRDLGSWRGYSNQPQHF
-,TRBJ1-4,-,TRBV30,TGTGCCTGGAGTGTGGGACCAAAGGAAAAACTGTTTTTT,CAWSVGPKEKLFF
TRBD1,TRBJ1-6,-,TRBV18,TGTGCCAGCTCTCATCCGGGACAGAGCTATAATTCACCCCTCCACTTT,CASSHPGQSYNSPLHF
TRBD2,TRBJ2-7,-,TRBV5-1,TGCGCCAGCAGCCAAAGCGGGACTTCCTACGAGCAGTACTTC,CASSQSGTSYEQYF
-,TRBJ2-7,once,TRBV5-6,TGTGCCAGCAGCTTCATCGGACCCAGCTCCTACGAGCAGTACTTC,CASSFIGPSSYEQYF
TRBD2,TRBJ2-7,-,TRBV9,TGTGCCAGCAGCGGGACTCCCGGGACTAGCCACTACGAGCAGTACTTC,CASSGTPGTSHYEQYF
TRBD1,TRBJ2-5,once,TRBV7-9,TGTGCCAGCAGCTTACGAGGGGGCGAAGAGACCCAGTACTTC,CASSLRGGEETQYF
TRBD1,TRBJ1-1,-,TRBV11-3,TGTGCCACCTGGGACAGGGGATACACTGAAGCTTTCTTT,CATWDRGYTEAFF
-,TRBJ2-3,-,TRBV29-1,TGCAGCGTCCCACGGGGGAGCACAGATACGCAGTATTTT,CSVPRGSTDTQYF
-,TRBJ2-5,-,TRBV23-1,TGCGCCAGCATCGAACGGGGGTTCCAAGAGACCCAGTACTTC,CASIERGFQETQYF
-,TRBJ2-4,-,TRBV4-1,TGCGCCAGCAGCCAAGATCCCGCCCGAACTAGCAGAGCCAAAAACATTCAGTACTTC,CASSQDPARTSRAKNIQYF
TRBD1,TRBJ2-7,-,TRBV6-6,TGTGCCAGCAGTCATGGACAGGCCCGCTCCTACGAGCAGTACTTC,CASSHGQARSYEQYF
-,TRBJ1-1,-,TRBV7-2,TGTGCCAGCAGTTTTCTCACAGGTGTGAACACTGAAGCTTTCTTT,CASSFLTGVNTEAFF
-,TRBJ1-6,-,TRBV2,TGTGCCAGCAGTGAAAGTGTCCCAAATTCACCCCTCCACTTT,CASSESVPNSPLHF
TRBD1,TRBJ2-7,-,TRBV28,TGTGCCAGCTCCTCAGGGGGTCGAACAAACGAGCAGTACTTC,CASSSGGRTNEQYF
-,TRBJ2-7,-,TRBV6-5,TGTGCCAGCAGCCGGAGCGGAGGAGACTCCTACGAGCAGTACTTC,CASSRSGGDSYEQYF
TRBD1,TRBJ1-2,-,TRBV6-5,TGTGCCAGCAGTTACGGAAGGACAGGGAACTATGGCTACACCTTC,CASSYGRTGNYGYTF
TRBD1,TRBJ1-1,-,TRBV18,TGTGCCAGCTCACCTCTCCCAGGGGGCGGTGCTGAAGCTTTCTTT,CASSPLPGGGAEAFF
-,TRBJ1-1,once,TRBV28,TGTGCCAGCAGTTTATCACAACAGAAAGCTTTCTTT,CASSLSQQKAFF
TRBD1,TRBJ2-1,-,TRBV5-1,TGCGCCAGCAGCTACGGACAGGGCGGTGAGCAGTTCTTC,CASSYGQGGEQFF
-,TRBJ2-7,-,TRBV7-9,TGTGCCAGCAGCTTAGATGCGGGGCCGAGAATGTCGTACTTC,CASSLDAGPRMSYF
-,TRBJ2-5,-,TRBV7-6,TGTGCCAGCAGCCAAAGTTCCCCGGAGACCCAGTACTTC,CASSQSSPETQYF
-,TRBJ2-2,once,TRBV9,TGTGCCAGCAGCCGGGGCGCGACTGCGAACACCGGGGAGCTGTTTTTT,CASSRGATANTGELFF
-,TRBJ2-7,-,TRBV5-6,TGTGCCAGCAGCTTGTATCGGGACCCGACCTCCTACGAGCAGTACTTC,CASSLYRDPTSYEQYF
-,TRBJ2-7,-,TRBV6-1,TGTGCCAGCAGTGAACAATACTTGGGATTAGCGGCCTACGAGCAGTACTTC,CASSEQYLGLAAYEQYF
-,TRBJ1-1,few,TRBV20-1,TGCAGTGCTAGTGAGTATGAAGCTTTCTTT,CSASEYEAFF
-,TRBJ1-4,-,TRBV5-1,TGCGCCAGCAGCTCTGGAGGATCTGCAACTAATGAAAAACTGTTTTTT,CASSSGGSATNEKLFF
TRBD2,TRBJ2-3,-,TRBV18,TGTGCCAGCTCACCACGGACTAGCGGGGGCTACACAGATACGCAGTATTTT,CASSPRTSGGYTDTQYF
-,TRBJ2-7,once,TRBV18,TGTGCCAGCTCACTCGGAGACTACGAGCAGTACTTC,CASSLGDYEQYF
-,TRBJ2-7,-,TRBV12-1,TGTGCCAGCAGCTTTAAATGGTATAGACTAGCGGGAGATGAGCAGTACTTC,CASSFKWYRLAGDEQYF
TRBD2,TRBJ2-5,-,TRBV7-9,TGTGCCAGCAGCTTAATGCGGGGGGGCCAAGAGACCCAGTACTTC,CASSLMRGGQETQYF
TRBD2,TRBJ2-3,-,TRBV9,TGTGCCAGCAGCGTAGGGACTAGCGGGACGACAGATACGCAGTATTTT,CASSVGTSGTTDTQYF
TRBD2,TRBJ2-3,once,TRBV6-1,TGTGCCAGCAGGACACTAGCGCCAGATACGCAGTATTTT,CASRTLAPDTQYF
-,TRBJ2-7,-,TRBV6-6,TGTGCCAGCAGTTCCCCCGCGGCGCCCTACGAGCAGTACTTC,CASSSPAAPYEQYF
-,TRBJ2-2,-,TRBV2,TGTGCCAGCAGTGACGGCGCCGGGGAGCTGTTTTTT,CASSDGAGELFF
-,TRBJ2-3,-,TRBV7-2,TGTGCCAGCAGCTTAGTTTCTGTAACAGATACGCAGTATTTT,CASSLVSVTDTQYF